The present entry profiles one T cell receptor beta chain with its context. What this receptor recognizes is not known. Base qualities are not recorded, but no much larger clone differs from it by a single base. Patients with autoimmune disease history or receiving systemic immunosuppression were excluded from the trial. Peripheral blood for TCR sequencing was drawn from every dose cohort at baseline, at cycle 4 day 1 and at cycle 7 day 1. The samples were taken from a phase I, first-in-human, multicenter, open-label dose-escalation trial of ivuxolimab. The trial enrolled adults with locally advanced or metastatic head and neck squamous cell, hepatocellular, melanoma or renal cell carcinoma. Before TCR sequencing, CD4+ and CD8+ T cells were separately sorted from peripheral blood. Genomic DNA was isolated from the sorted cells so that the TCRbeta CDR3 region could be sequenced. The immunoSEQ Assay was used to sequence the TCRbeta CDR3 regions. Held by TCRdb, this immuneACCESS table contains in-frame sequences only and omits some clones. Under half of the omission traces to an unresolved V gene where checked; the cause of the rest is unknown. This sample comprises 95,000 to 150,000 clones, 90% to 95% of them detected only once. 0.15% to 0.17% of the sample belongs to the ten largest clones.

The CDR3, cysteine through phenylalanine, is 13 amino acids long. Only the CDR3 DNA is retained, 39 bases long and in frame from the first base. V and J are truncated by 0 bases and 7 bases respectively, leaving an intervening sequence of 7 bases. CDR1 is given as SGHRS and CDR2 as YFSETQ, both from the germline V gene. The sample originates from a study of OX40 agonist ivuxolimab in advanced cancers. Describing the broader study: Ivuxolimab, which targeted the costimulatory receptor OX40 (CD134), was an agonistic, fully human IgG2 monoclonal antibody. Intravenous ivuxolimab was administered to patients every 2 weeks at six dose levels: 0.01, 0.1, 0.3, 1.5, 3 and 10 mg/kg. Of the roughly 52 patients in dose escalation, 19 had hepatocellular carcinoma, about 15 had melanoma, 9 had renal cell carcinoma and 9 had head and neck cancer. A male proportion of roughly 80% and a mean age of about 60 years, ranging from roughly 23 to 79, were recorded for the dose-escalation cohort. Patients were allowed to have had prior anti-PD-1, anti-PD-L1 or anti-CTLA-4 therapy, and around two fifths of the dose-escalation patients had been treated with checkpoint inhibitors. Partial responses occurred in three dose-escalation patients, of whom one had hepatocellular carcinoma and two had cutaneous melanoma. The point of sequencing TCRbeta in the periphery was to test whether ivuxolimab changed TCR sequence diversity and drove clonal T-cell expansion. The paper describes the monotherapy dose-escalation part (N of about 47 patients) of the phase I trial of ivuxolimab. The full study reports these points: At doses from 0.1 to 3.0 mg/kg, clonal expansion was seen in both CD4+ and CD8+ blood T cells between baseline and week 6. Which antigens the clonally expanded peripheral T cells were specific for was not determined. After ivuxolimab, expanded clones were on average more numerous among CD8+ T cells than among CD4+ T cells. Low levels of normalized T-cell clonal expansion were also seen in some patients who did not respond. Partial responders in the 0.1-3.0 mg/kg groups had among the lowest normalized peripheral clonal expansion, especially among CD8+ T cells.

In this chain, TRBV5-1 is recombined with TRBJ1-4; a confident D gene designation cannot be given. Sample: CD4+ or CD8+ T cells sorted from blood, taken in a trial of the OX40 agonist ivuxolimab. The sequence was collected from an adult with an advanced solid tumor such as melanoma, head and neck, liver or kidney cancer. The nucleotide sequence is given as TGCGCCAGCAGCTTGGGGGGAGGTGAAAAACTGTTTTTT. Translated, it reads CASSLGGGEKLFF.